This TCR beta chain originates from a study of blood T cell repertoires in COVID-19. Original processing notes: It was from reference gene primer amplification that nucleated cell counts were estimated. The table came from immunoSEQ multiplex PCR; TCRdb's copy has only in-frame clones and leaves some out. That table supplies the V and J calls and clone size; D and trimming were determined from the DNA. This repertoire shows more than 200,000 clones, 88% found once; its top ten account for 2.7%. The CDR3 extends over 12 amino acids. The germline CDR1 and CDR2 sequences are SEHNR and FQNEAQ (reference sequence). V lost 7 bases to trimming and J lost 8 bases, with 15 bases between them.

The V call is TRBV7-9, the J call TRBJ2-7; D remains unclear. This clonotype was obtained from a woman aged 55-70 years with acute or convalescent COVID-19. Sequenced: peripheral blood. The CDR3 region is CASTPLTGQQYF. DNA of the CDR3: TGTGCCAGCACCCCCTTAACCGGTCAGCAGTACTTC. Looking up the rest from reference TRBV7-9 and TRBJ2-7 gives the full variable domain: DTGVSQNPRHKITKRGQNVTFRCDPISEHNRLYWYRQTLGQGPEFLTYFQNEAQLEKSRLLSDRFSAERPKGSFSTLEIQRTEQGDSAMYLCASTPLTGQQYFGPGTRLTVT.